These 10 T cell receptor beta chains were sequenced from one sample in a study of OX40 agonist ivuxolimab in advanced cancers. Some clones are missing from TCRdb's copy, which holds only in-frame ones; the method was immunoSEQ multiplex PCR. The sample holds 77,000 or so clones; around 90% are singletons and the top ten take more than 1.5%. The source was CD4+ or CD8+ T cells sorted from blood, collected in a trial of the OX40 agonist ivuxolimab. The receptor source for this set is an adult with an advanced solid tumor such as melanoma, head and neck, liver or kidney cancer.

V is TRBV4-3 and J is TRBJ1-2; D remains unclear. The CDR3 is made up of 16 amino acids. The V end lost 0 bases, the J end lost 4 bases, and 15 bases lay between the germline ends. In germline, CDR1 is LGHNA, CDR2 YSLEER. CDR3 sequence (DNA): TGCGCCAGCAGCCAAGAAGTTTCCCCTATAAGCTATGGCTACACCTTC. Amino acid sequence: CASSQEVSPISYGYTF.

V is TRBV28 and J is TRBJ2-4, with TRBD1 as a possible D gene (6 bases). The germline V and J ends were trimmed by 1 base and 10 bases, with 14 bases remaining between them. Germline loops: CDR1 MDHEN, CDR2 SYDVKM. The length of the CDR3 is 14 residues. In DNA, the CDR3 is TGTGCCAGCAGTTTATCGGGGCGAGGACAGATTCAGTACTTC. Translation: CASSLSGRGQIQYF.

The CDR3, as DNA: TGTGCTAGTGGTCCCTCCAGGGAGAATTACGAGCAGTACTTC. This gives the protein CASGPSRENYEQYF. The rearrangement joins TRBV12-5 to TRBJ2-7; the D gene could be TRBD1 or TRBD2 (5 bases each). V shed 5 bases and J shed 4 bases, with 15 bases lying between them. This CDR3 region has 14 residues. CDR1 is LGHNT and CDR2 is FRNRAP in the germline V gene.

The chain is built from TRBV6-5 and TRBJ1-4, with a tentative D call TRBD1 (5 bases). The V end was cut by 4 bases, the J end by 4 bases, with 10 bases between. Germline V lookup: CDR1 MNHEY, CDR2 SVGAGI. The CDR3 is 14 amino acids. As DNA, the CDR3 is TGTGCCAGCAGTTTGACAGCGAGTAATGAAAAACTGTTTTTT. As protein: CASSLTASNEKLFF.

V usage is TRBV25-1 and J usage is TRBJ2-2; D is ambiguous. CDR3 length: 12 amino acids. Germline V gene lookup returns CDR1 MGHDK and CDR2 SYGVNS. The ends were cut back, 4 bases at V and 5 bases at J, with 5 bases in the middle. CDR3 protein: CASSVETGELFF. The CDR3 DNA reads as TGTGCCAGCAGTGTAGAAACCGGGGAGCTGTTTTTT.

The V gene is TRBV2, the J gene TRBJ1-5; 8 nucleotides match TRBD1. Losses at the gene ends were 4 bases for V and 5 bases for J; bases not matched to a gene: 7. The CDR3 is 15 amino acids. Per the germline V gene, CDR1 is SNHLY and CDR2 is FYNNEI. Here the CDR3 DNA reads TGTGCCAGCAGTGGAGGCCAGGGGGCTTATCAGCCCCAGCATTTT. Translating it yields CASSGGQGAYQPQHF.

This sequence joins TRBV14 and TRBJ1-2; D not certain. The germline V and J ends were trimmed by 2 bases and 5 bases, with 9 bases remaining between them. The CDR3 runs to 13 residues. Germline CDR1 and CDR2: SGHDN and FVKESK. CDR3 nucleotide sequence: TGTGCCAGCAGCCAACTGGCGTCATATGGCTACACCTTC. Residues: CASSQLASYGYTF.

This sequence joins TRBV4-3 and TRBJ2-7; 7 bases align to TRBD1. Germline V gene sequence: CDR1 LGHNA, CDR2 YSLEER. Trimming removed 4 bases from V and 0 bases from J; junction bases left unmatched: 3. This CDR3 spans 14 amino acids. CDR3 amino acids: CASSPDRYSYEQYF. The CDR3 DNA is TGCGCCAGCAGCCCGGACAGGTACTCCTACGAGCAGTACTTC.

This rearrangement joins TRBV28 to TRBJ1-4; D is unclear. V was pared by 5 bases and J by 6 bases, with 16 bases between. This CDR3 comprises 15 residues. Germline V gene data show CDR1 as MDHEN and CDR2 as SYDVKM. CDR3 bases: TGTGCCAGCAGTCCCCCGGCCCTACCCCATGAAAAACTGTTTTTT. Translation: CASSPPALPHEKLFF.

This clone was seen once. CDR3 in DNA: TGTGCCAGCAGCTTAGTGGCGGGGCGGGCAGCTTTCTTT. It yields the protein CASSLVAGRAAFF. The genes are TRBV7-8 and TRBJ1-1, with a possible D match to TRBD1 (5 bases). The CDR3 sequence is 13 residues long. The V end was cut by 1 base, the J end by 10 bases, with 13 bases between. CDR1 is SGHVS, CDR2 FQNEAQ, per germline. Using reference TRBV7-8 and TRBJ1-1 for the parts outside the CDR3, the full variable domain is GAGVSQSPRYKVAKRGQDVALRCDPISGHVSLFWYQQALGQGPEFLTYFQNEAQLDKSGLPSDRFFAERPEGSVSTLKIQRTQQEDSAVYLCASSLVAGRAAFFGQGTRLTVV.